Shown below are 10 T cell receptor beta chains from a single sample sequenced in a study of blood T cell repertoires in COVID-19. TCRdb's copy holds only in-frame clones and misses some; the assay was immunoSEQ multiplex PCR. The data show under 200,000 clones, about 90% seen once. Sequenced sample: PBMCs or T cells enriched from blood (not recorded which). The receptors derive from a woman aged 45 to 65 who had recovered from COVID-19.

The rearrangement links TRBV5-1 to TRBJ1-1; 11 bases line up with TRBD1. CDR1 SGHRS and CDR2 YFSETQ come from the germline V gene. This CDR3 contains 16 residues. J gave up 5 bases and V 2 bases, and 8 bases lay outside the gene matches. The CDR3 loop reads CASSFGQGASRTEAFF. The CDR3 DNA follows: TGCGCCAGCAGCTTTGGACAGGGGGCGTCGCGGACTGAAGCTTTCTTT.

The chain has TRBV5-8 and TRBJ2-7; 10 bases match TRBD1. The CDR3 covers 17 residues. CDR1 is SGHTS, CDR2 YDEGEE, per germline. With 1 base clipped from V and 4 bases from J, the junction kept 11 bases outside the gene matches. The CDR3 region has the DNA TGTGCCAGCAGCTTGCGGACAGGGGGTATTTTCCCTTACGAGCAGTACTTC. Protein product: CASSLRTGGIFPYEQYF.

CDR3 sequence: CAWSPRIPAEAFF. CDR3 nucleotides: TGTGCCTGGAGTCCCAGGATTCCGGCTGAAGCTTTCTTT. The chain joins TRBV30 to TRBJ1-1; D gene ambiguous. The CDR3 length is 13 residues. V was clipped by 2 bases and J by 6 bases, with 13 bases between them. Germline values: CDR1 GTSNPN, CDR2 SVGIG (reference sequence).

This clone was seen only once. This chain joins TRBV5-4 and TRBJ2-5; D is possibly TRBD2 (6 bases). The CDR3 is 12 amino acids. From germline, CDR1 is SGHNT and CDR2 YYREEE (reference sequence). V was pared by 7 bases and J by 2 bases, with 9 bases between. CDR3 region: CASGRGQETQYF. DNA for the CDR3: TGTGCCAGCGGCCGGGGGCAAGAGACCCAGTACTTC.

The chain employs TRBV21-1 and TRBJ2-1; TRBD2 reflects the table's D call only, with no check against the DNA. TRBV21-1 is an annotated pseudogene. The CDR3 totals 16 residues. The CDR3 DNA sequence: TGTGCCAGTCCTAAAGGTGCTAGCGGCACTTACAATGAGCAGTTCTTC. Its translation is CASPKGASGTYNEQFF.

The gene calls are TRBV19 and TRBJ1-1; D is possibly TRBD1 (5 bases). The CDR3 runs 14 residues. Germline CDR1 LNHDA, CDR2 SQIVND (reference sequence). V was shortened by 6 bases and J by 3 bases, with 14 bases between the two germline ends. Here the CDR3 DNA reads TGTGCCAGTAGAACGAGGACGGGGGACACTGAAGCTTTCTTT. It is translated as CASRTRTGDTEAFF. The full variable domain, with the rest looked up from reference TRBV19 and TRBJ1-1, is DGGITQSPKYLFRKEGQNVTLSCEQNLNHDAMYWYRQDPGQGLRLIYYSQIVNDFQKGDIAEGYSVSREKKESFPLTVTSAQKNPTAFYLCASRTRTGDTEAFFGQGTRLTVV.

The chain joins TRBV29-1 to TRBJ1-2, with 8 bases matching TRBD1. This CDR3 is 15 amino acids long. Germline lookup yields CDR1 SQVTM and CDR2 ANQGSEA. After removal of 2 bases from V and 2 bases from J, the junction contained 7 bases not matched to a gene. The CDR3 nucleotides read TGCAGCGTTGAAATTAGGACAGGGTACAACTATGGCTACACCTTC. Translating it yields CSVEIRTGYNYGYTF.

V usage is TRBV6-2 or TRBV6-3 and J usage is TRBJ1-2, with D hard to call. Germline CDR1 reads MNHEY; CDR2 reads SVGEGT. Trimming took 2 bases from V and 3 from J, leaving 7 bases between them. This CDR3 has 13 residues. CDR3: CASSYERDYGYTF. The CDR3 region has the DNA TGTGCCAGCAGTTACGAGAGGGACTATGGCTACACCTTC.

This clone is a singleton in its sample. V usage is TRBV7-3 and J usage is TRBJ1-6, with D possibly TRBD1 on 6 matching bases. This CDR3 has 14 amino acids. Germline V gene lookup returns CDR1 SGHTA and CDR2 FQGTGA. The V end was cut by 5 bases, the J end by 7 bases, with 12 bases between. The CDR3 DNA sequence: TGTGCCAGCAGCCCACAGGGCCCCAATTCACCCCTCCACTTT. Translated: CASSPQGPNSPLHF.

The CDR3 sequence is CASSFRGTYEQYF. In DNA, the CDR3 is TGTGCCAGCAGTTTTAGGGGGACCTACGAGCAGTACTTC. The rearrangement links TRBV28 to TRBJ2-7; maybe TRBD1 (6 bases). V gave up 3 bases and J gave up 2 bases, with 8 bases separating them. This CDR3 comprises 13 residues. Looked up from germline, CDR1 is MDHEN and CDR2 is SYDVKM.